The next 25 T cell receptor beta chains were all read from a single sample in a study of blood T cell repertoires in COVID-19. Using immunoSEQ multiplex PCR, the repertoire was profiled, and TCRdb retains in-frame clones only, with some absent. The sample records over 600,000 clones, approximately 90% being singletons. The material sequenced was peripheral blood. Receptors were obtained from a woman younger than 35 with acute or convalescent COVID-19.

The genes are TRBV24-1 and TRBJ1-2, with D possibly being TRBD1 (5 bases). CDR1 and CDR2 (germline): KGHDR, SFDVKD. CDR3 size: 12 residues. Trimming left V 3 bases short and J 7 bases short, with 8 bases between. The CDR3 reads CATSDGAFGYTF. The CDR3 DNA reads TGTGCCACCAGTGATGGGGCTTTTGGCTACACCTTC.

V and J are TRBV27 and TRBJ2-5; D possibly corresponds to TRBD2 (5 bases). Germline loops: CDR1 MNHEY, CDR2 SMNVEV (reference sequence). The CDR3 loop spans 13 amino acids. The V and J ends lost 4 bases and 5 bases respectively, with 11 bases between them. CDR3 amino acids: CASSWDSVETQYF. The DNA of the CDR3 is TGTGCCAGCAGTTGGGATAGCGTCGAGACCCAGTACTTC.

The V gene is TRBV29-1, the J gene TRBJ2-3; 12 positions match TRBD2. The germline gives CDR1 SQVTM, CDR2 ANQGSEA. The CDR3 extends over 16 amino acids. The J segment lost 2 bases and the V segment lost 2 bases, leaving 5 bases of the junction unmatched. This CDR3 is CSVELAGGRTTDTQYF. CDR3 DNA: TGCAGCGTTGAACTAGCGGGGGGGAGAACCACAGATACGCAGTATTTT.

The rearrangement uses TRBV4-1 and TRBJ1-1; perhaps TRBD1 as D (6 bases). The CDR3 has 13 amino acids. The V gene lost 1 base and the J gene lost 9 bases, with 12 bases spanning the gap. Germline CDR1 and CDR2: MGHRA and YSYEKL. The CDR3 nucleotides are TGCGCCAGCAGCCAAGGGGATCAGGGGAAAGCTTTCTTT. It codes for CASSQGDQGKAFF.

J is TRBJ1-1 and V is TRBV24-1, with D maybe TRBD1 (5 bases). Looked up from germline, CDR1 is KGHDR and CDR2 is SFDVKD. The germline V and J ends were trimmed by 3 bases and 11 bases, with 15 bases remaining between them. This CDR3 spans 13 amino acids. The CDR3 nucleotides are TGTGCCACCAGTGATCCGCGGGGGATGAGTGCTTTCTTT. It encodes CATSDPRGMSAFF.

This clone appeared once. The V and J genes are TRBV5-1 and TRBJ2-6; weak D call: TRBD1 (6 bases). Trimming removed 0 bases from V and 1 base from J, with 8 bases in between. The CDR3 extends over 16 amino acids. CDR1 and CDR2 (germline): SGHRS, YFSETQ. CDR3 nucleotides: TGCGCCAGCAGCTTGGGTCAGGGGTCTGGGGCCAACGTCCTGACTTTC. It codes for CASSLGQGSGANVLTF.

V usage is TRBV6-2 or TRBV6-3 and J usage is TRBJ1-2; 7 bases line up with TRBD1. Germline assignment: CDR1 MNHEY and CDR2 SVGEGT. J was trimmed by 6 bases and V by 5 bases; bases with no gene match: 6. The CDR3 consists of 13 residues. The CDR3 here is CASSLGQKNGYTF. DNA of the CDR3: TGTGCCAGCAGTCTGGGACAGAAAAATGGCTACACCTTC.

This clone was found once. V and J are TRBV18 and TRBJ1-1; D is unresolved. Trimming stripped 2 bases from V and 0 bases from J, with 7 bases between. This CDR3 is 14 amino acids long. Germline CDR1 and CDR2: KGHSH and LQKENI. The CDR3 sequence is CASSPEAMNTEAFF. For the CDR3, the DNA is TGTGCCAGCTCACCAGAGGCAATGAACACTGAAGCTTTCTTT.

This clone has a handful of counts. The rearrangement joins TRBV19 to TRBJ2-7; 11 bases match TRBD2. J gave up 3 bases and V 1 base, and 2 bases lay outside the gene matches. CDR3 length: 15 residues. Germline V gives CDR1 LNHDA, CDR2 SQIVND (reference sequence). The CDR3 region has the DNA TGTGCCAGTAGTATAGCTAGCGGGGGGAACTACGAGCAGTACTTC. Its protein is CASSIASGGNYEQYF.

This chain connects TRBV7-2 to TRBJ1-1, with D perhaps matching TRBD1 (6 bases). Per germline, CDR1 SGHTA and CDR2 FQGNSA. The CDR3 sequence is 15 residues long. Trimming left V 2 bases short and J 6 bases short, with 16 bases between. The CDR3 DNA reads TGTGCCAGCAGCTTAATTTTGACAGGACAGTCTGAAGCTTTCTTT. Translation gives CASSLILTGQSEAFF.

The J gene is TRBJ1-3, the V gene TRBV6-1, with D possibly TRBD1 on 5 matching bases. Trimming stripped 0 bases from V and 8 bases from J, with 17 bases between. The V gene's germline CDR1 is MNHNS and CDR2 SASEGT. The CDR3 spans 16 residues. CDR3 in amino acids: CASSEAPPGGRDTIYF. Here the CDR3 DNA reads TGTGCCAGCAGTGAAGCGCCGCCAGGCGGCAGGGACACCATATATTTT.

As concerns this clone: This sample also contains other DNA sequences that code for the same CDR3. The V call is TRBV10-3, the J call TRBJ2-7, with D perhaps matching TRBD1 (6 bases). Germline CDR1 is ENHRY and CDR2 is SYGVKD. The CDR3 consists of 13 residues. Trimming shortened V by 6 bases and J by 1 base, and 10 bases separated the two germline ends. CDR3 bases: TGTGCCATCAGCCTACAGGGATCCTACGAGCAGTACTTC. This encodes CAISLQGSYEQYF.

This CDR3 is CASSTQGLANEKLFF. The CDR3 nucleotides are TGTGCCAGCAGTACCCAGGGCCTGGCTAATGAAAAACTGTTTTTT. This chain joins TRBV6-2 or TRBV6-3 and TRBJ1-4, with D maybe TRBD1 (5 bases). This CDR3 is built from 15 residues. CDR1 and CDR2 (germline): MNHEY, SVGEGT. V dropped 5 bases and J dropped 3 bases, with 13 bases sitting between them.

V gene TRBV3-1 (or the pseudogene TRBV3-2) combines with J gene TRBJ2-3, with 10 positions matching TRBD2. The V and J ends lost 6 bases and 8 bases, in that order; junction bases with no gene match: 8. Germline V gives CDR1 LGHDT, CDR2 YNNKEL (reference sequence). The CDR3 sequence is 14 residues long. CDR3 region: CASRGTSARPTQYF. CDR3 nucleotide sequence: TGTGCCAGCAGGGGGACTAGCGCTCGTCCTACGCAGTATTTT.

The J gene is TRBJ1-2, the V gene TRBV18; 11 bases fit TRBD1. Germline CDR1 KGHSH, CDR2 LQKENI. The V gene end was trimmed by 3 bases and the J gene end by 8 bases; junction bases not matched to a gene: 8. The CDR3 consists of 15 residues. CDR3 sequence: CASSPQPGQGGGYTF. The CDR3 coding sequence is TGTGCCAGCTCACCTCAACCGGGACAGGGGGGCGGCTACACCTTC.

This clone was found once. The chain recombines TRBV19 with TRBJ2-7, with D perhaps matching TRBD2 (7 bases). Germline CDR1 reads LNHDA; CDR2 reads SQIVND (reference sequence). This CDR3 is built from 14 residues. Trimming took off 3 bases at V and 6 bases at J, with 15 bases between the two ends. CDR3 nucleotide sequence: TGTGCCAGTAGTATCGCGGGCGGGGGCGGCGAGCAGTACTTC. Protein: CASSIAGGGGEQYF.

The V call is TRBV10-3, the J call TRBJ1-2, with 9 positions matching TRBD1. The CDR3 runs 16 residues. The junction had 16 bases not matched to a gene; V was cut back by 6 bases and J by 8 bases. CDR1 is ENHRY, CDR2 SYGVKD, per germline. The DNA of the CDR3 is TGTGCCATCAGGGCCCCACAGGGGGCATTCCATGCCGGCTACACCTTC. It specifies CAIRAPQGAFHAGYTF.

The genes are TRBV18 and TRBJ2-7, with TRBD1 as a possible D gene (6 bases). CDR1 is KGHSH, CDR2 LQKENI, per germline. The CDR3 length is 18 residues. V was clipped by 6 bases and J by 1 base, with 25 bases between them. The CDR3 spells CASSRFSGSDSPSYEQYF. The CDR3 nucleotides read TGTGCCAGCTCGCGGTTTAGTGGGTCGGACAGTCCTTCCTACGAGCAGTACTTC.

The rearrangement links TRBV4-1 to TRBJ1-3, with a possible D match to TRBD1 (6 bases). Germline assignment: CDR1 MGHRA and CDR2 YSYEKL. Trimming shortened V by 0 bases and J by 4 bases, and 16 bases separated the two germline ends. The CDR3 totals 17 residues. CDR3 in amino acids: CASSQDIGGALGNTIYF. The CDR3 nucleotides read TGCGCCAGCAGCCAAGATATAGGGGGGGCCTTAGGAAACACCATATATTTT.

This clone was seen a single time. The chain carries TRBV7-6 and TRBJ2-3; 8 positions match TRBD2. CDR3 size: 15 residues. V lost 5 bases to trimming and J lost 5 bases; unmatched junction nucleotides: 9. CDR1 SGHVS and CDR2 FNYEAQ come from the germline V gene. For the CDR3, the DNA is TGTGCCAGCAGCGCCTTCGGGGGGGCCGTAGATACGCAGTATTTT. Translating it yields CASSAFGGAVDTQYF.

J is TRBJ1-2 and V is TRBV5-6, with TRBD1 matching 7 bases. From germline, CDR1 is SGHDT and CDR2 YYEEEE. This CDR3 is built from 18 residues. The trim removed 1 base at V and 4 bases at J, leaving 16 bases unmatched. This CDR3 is CASSLSDPGGSGSYGYTF. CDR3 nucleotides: TGTGCCAGCAGCTTGTCGGACCCAGGGGGTAGCGGATCCTATGGCTACACCTTC.

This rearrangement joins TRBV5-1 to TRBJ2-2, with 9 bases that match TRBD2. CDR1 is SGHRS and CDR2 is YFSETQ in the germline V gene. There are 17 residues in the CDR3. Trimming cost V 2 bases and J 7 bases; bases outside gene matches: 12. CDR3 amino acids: CASSFPRGGELDGELFF. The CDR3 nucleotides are TGCGCCAGCAGCTTCCCTCGCGGGGGGGAGTTGGACGGGGAGCTGTTTTTT.

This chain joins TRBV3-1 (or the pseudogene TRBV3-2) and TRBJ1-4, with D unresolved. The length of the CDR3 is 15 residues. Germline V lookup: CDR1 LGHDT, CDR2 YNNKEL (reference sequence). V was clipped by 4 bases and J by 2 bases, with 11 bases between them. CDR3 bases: TGTGCCAGCAGCCTGTGGGGAGGCACTAATGAAAAACTGTTTTTT. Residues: CASSLWGGTNEKLFF.

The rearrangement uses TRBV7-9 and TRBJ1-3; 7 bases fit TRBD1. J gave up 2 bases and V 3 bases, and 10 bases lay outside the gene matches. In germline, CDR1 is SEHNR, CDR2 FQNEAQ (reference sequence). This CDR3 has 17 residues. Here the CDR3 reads CASSLHPRGTPGNTIYF. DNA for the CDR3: TGTGCCAGCAGCTTGCACCCCAGGGGGACTCCTGGAAACACCATATATTTT.

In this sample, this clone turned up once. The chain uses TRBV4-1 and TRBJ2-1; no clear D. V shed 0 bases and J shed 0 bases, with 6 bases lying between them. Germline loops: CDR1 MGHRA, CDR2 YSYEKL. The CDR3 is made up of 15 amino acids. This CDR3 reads CASSQDWSSYNEQFF. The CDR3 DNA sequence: TGCGCCAGCAGCCAAGATTGGAGCTCCTACAATGAGCAGTTCTTC.